This TCR beta chain stems from a study of regulatory T cells in long-lasting Graves disease. Arm-PCR of CDR3 regions and iRepertoire HTBI primers were the basis on which TCR beta libraries were built. TCRdb redid the calling of the multiplex PCR reads with MiXCR, one entry per CDR3 protein. In the table there are over 250,000 distinct CDR3 sequences, roughly 21% of which are singletons. Trimming shortened V by 0 bases and J by 7 bases, and 15 bases separated the two germline ends. This CDR3 region has 16 residues. Germline CDR1 is LGHNA and CDR2 is YSLEER. As to time point: persistent/refractory GD, antithyroid drugs over 5 years with positive TRAb. TCR sequences were obtained from RNA taken from PBMCs. Patients came through an endocrinology department, and that department was in Xi'an, China. This clonotype has more than one count but fewer than ten.

The chain joins TRBV4-3 to TRBJ2-2, with D unclear. The sequence was collected from a female donor with Graves disease. The sequencing used peripheral blood mononuclear cells (PBMCs), collected when the disease was refractory, from a patient treated with antithyroid drugs. The CDR3 nucleotides read TGCGCCAGCAGCCAAGAGAGGCGGACCGTCATCGGGGAGCTGTTTTTT. Protein: CASSQERRTVIGELFF.